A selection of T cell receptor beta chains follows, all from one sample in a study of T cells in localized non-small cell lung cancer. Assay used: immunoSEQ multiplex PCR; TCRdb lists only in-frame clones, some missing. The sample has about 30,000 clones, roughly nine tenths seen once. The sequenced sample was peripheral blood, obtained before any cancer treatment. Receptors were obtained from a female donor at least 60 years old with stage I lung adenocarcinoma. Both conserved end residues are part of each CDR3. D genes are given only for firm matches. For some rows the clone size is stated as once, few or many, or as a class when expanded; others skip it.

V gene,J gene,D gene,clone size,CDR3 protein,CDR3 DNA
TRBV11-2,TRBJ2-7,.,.,CASSREAGEQYF,TGTGCCAGCAGCCGAGAGGCGGGCGAGCAGTACTTC
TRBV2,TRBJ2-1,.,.,CASSALPSYNEQFF,TGTGCCAGCAGTGCCCTACCCAGTTACAATGAGCAGTTCTTC
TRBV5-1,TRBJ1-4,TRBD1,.,CASSLGPGTGGEANEKLFF,TGCGCCAGCAGCTTGGGGCCCGGGACAGGGGGCGAAGCTAATGAAAAACTGTTTTTT
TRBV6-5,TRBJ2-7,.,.,CASRVTYEQYF,TGTGCCAGCAGGGTGACCTACGAGCAGTACTTC
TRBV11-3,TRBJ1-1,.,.,CASSLGLGKNTEAFF,TGTGCCAGCAGCTTAGGATTGGGGAAGAACACTGAAGCTTTCTTT
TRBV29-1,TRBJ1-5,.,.,CSVVNSFGPQHF,TGCAGCGTTGTCAACAGCTTTGGGCCCCAGCATTTT
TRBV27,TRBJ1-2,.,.,CASSLLQGYGYTF,TGTGCCAGCAGTTTATTACAGGGCTATGGCTACACCTTC
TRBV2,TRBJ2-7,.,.,CASIEWTLSSYEQYF,TGTGCCAGCATTGAATGGACTTTAAGCTCCTACGAGCAGTACTTC
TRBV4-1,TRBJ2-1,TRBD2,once,CASSQDSTSGSYNEQFF,TGCGCCAGCAGCCAAGATTCTACTAGCGGGAGCTACAATGAGCAGTTCTTC
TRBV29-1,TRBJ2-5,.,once,CSVEEWQETQYF,TGCAGCGTTGAAGAGTGGCAAGAGACCCAGTACTTC
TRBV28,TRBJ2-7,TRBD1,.,CASSDDTGTAKPNF,TGTGCCAGCAGCGACGATACCGGGACAGCCAAGCCAAACTTC
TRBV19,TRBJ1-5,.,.,CASKTGTLINQPQHF,TGTGCCAGTAAGACCGGGACACTCATCAATCAGCCCCAGCATTTT
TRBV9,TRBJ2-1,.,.,CASRAFSSYNEQFF,TGTGCCAGCAGAGCGTTTAGCTCCTACAATGAGCAGTTCTTC
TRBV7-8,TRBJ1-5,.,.,CASSLRESNQPQHF,TGTGCCAGCAGCCTCAGGGAAAGCAATCAGCCCCAGCATTTT
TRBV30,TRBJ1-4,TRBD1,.,CAWSVFGTANEKLFF,TGTGCCTGGAGTGTTTTCGGGACAGCTAATGAAAAACTGTTTTTT
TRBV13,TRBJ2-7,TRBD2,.,CASQLAGGYEQYF,TGTGCCAGCCAACTAGCGGGAGGCTACGAGCAGTACTTC
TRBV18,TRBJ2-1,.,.,CASSGGTEQFF,TGTGCCAGCTCAGGGGGCACTGAGCAGTTCTTC
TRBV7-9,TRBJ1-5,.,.,CASSFSGLNQPQHF,TGTGCCAGCAGCTTTTCAGGGTTAAATCAGCCCCAGCATTTT
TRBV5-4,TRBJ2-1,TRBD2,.,CASSPLAGNNEQFF,TGTGCCAGCAGCCCACTAGCGGGAAACAATGAGCAGTTCTTC
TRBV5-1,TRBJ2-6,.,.,CASSLGAGYLSGANVLTF,TGCGCCAGCAGCTTGGGGGCAGGATACCTCTCTGGGGCCAACGTCCTGACTTTC
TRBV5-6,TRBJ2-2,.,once,CASSLGQNPNTGELFF,TGTGCCAGCAGCTTGGGGCAGAACCCGAACACCGGGGAGCTGTTTTTT
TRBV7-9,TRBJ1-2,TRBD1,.,CASSKQGGNYGYTF,TGTGCCAGCAGCAAACAGGGGGGGAACTATGGCTACACCTTC
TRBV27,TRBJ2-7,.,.,CASSPSRVSLDEQYF,TGTGCCAGCAGTCCATCGAGGGTGAGTCTGGACGAGCAGTACTTC
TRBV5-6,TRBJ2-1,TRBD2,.,CASSTPLAGGSDEQFF,TGTGCCAGCAGCACTCCTCTAGCGGGAGGTTCAGATGAGCAGTTCTTC
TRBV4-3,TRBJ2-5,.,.,CASSQDYAQETQYF,TGCGCCAGCAGCCAAGATTATGCTCAAGAGACCCAGTACTTC
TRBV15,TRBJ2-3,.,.,CATSRDQQSTDTQYF,TGTGCCACCAGCAGAGATCAGCAGAGCACAGATACGCAGTATTTT
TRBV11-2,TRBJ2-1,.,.,CASSAGAYNEQFF,TGTGCCAGCAGCGCTGGCGCCTACAATGAGCAGTTCTTC
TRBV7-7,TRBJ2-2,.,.,CASKRAANTGELFF,TGTGCCAGCAAGAGGGCCGCGAACACCGGGGAGCTGTTTTTT
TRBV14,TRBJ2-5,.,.,CASSQFRDGETQYF,TGTGCCAGCAGCCAATTCAGGGATGGAGAGACCCAGTACTTC
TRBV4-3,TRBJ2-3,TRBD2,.,CASSFSGVGGDTQYF,TGCGCCAGCAGCTTTAGCGGGGTGGGGGGGGATACGCAGTATTTT
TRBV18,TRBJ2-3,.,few,CASSPSLSTDTQYF,TGTGCCAGCTCACCAAGTCTCAGCACAGATACGCAGTATTTT
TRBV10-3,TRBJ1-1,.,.,CAIRPGENTEAFF,TGTGCCATCAGACCGGGAGAGAACACTGAAGCTTTCTTT
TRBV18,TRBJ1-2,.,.,CASSPPANRDYGYTF,TGTGCCAGCTCACCACCTGCAAACAGAGACTATGGCTACACCTTC
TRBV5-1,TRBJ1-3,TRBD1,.,CASSETGAGNTIYF,TGCGCCAGCAGCGAGACAGGGGCTGGAAACACCATATATTTT
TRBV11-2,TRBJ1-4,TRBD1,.,CASSPGQGDEKLFF,TGTGCCAGCAGCCCGGGACAGGGGGATGAAAAACTGTTTTTT
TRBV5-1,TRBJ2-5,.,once,CASSLAQPQETQYF,TGCGCCAGCAGCTTGGCGCAACCCCAAGAGACCCAGTACTTC
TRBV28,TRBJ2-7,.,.,CASSLWDPHSTYEQYF,TGTGCCAGCAGTTTATGGGACCCCCACAGCACCTACGAGCAGTACTTC
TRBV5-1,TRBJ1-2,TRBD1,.,CASSLGQGADGYTF,TGCGCCAGCAGCTTGGGTCAGGGGGCAGATGGCTACACCTTC
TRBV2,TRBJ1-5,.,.,CASRENTGNQPQHF,TGTGCCAGCAGAGAGAACACCGGCAATCAGCCCCAGCATTTT
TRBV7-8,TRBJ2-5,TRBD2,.,CASSLVSVVAGVFGTETQYF,TGTGCCAGCAGCTTAGTGTCGGTGGTAGCGGGAGTATTCGGAACTGAGACCCAGTACTTC
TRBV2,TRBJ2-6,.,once,CASRTYRTGANVLTF,TGTGCCAGCAGGACATACAGGACTGGGGCCAACGTCCTGACTTTC